The next 17 T cell receptor beta chains were all read from a single sample in a study of post-analysis software for immune sequencing data. Study observations and caveats: With TRBV5-6, TRBV5-1 and TRBV20-1 included, 5 or 6 TRBV segments were more frequent in patients than in controls.

No antigen has been identified for these receptors. Prepared libraries of TCR beta cDNA carried unique molecular identifiers. From the PCR reads, TCRdb called clonotypes with MiXCR, one entry per CDR3 protein. The sample lists hundreds of thousands of distinct CDR3 sequences; around 50% were seen once. Sequencing input: blood. These receptor sequences come from a girl aged 10-17 years with multiple sclerosis.

V and J are TRBV6-5 and TRBJ1-2; D gene uncertain. The CDR3 is made up of 12 amino acids. Germline V gives CDR1 MNHEY, CDR2 SVGAGI. Deletions cut 2 bases from V and 7 bases from J, with 8 bases between. DNA for the CDR3: TGTGCCAGCAGTTACAAATTGGGTGGCTACACCTTC. Translated: CASSYKLGGYTF.

The chain joins TRBV29-1 to TRBJ2-7; D not resolved. The CDR3 totals 14 residues. Trimming took 4 bases from V and 3 from J, leaving 16 bases between them. Germline assignment: CDR1 SQVTM and CDR2 ANQGSEA. The CDR3 bases are TGCAGCGTTGTAGGTCCCTCAGGCGACTACGAGCAGTACTTC. Protein product: CSVVGPSGDYEQYF.

This clonotype showed up just a few times. The chain joins TRBV7-2 to TRBJ1-1; no firm D call. Germline lookup yields CDR1 SGHTA and CDR2 FQGNSA. V was trimmed by 1 base and J by 5 bases, leaving 8 bases between them. This CDR3 is built from 13 residues. The CDR3 coding sequence is TGTGCCAGCAGCTTAGTTATCGGAACTGAAGCTTTCTTT. It translates to CASSLVIGTEAFF.

The chain carries TRBV25-1 and TRBJ1-4; D unclear. V was trimmed by 1 base and J by 0 bases, leaving 6 bases between them. The CDR3 totals 15 residues. From germline, CDR1 is MGHDK and CDR2 SYGVNS. DNA for the CDR3: TGTGCCAGCAGTGAATTCGGGACAACTAATGAAAAACTGTTTTTT. The encoded protein is CASSEFGTTNEKLFF.

CDR3 sequence: CASSLAEDRGSGANVLTF. CDR3 nucleotide sequence: TGCGCCAGCAGCTTGGCCGAGGACAGGGGCTCTGGGGCCAACGTCCTGACTTTC. The J gene is TRBJ2-6, the V gene TRBV5-1, with 9 nucleotides matching TRBD1. The CDR3 contains 18 residues. Germline lookup yields CDR1 SGHRS and CDR2 YFSETQ. V gave up 0 bases and J gave up 0 bases; unmatched junction bases: 4.

The rearrangement links TRBV20-1 to TRBJ2-7; D may correspond to TRBD1 or TRBD2 (5 bases each). The germline gives CDR1 DFQATT, CDR2 SNEGSKA (reference sequence). V shed 3 bases and J shed 6 bases, with 15 bases lying between them. CDR3 length: 13 amino acids. The CDR3: CSARNPGLSEQYF. The CDR3 region has the DNA TGCAGTGCTAGGAACCCGGGGCTCAGCGAGCAGTACTTC.

This clonotype was recorded only once. V and J are TRBV12-3 or TRBV12-4 and TRBJ1-5; the D gene is possibly TRBD1 (6 bases). CDR3 length: 14 residues. V lost 5 bases and J lost 7, with 15 bases in between. The CDR3 loop is CASSPSGAGQPQHF. The CDR3 region has the DNA TGTGCCAGCAGTCCCTCGGGGGCAGGGCAGCCCCAGCATTTT.

Only a few counts were recorded for this clonotype. The genes are TRBV15 and TRBJ2-1; TRBD2 matches 10 bases. This CDR3 spans 13 amino acids. From germline, CDR1 is LNHNV and CDR2 YYDKDF (reference sequence). V lost 7 bases, J lost 13 bases, and 10 bases stayed unmatched. The CDR3: CATNPAGGENQFF. The CDR3 DNA follows: TGTGCCACCAACCCAGCGGGGGGGGAGAATCAGTTCTTC.

The chain joins TRBV12-3 or TRBV12-4 to TRBJ2-3; D is undetermined. V lost 3 bases and J 1 base, leaving 8 bases between the germline ends. CDR3 length: 14 residues. The CDR3 loop reads CASSFSRRTDTQYF. In DNA, the CDR3 is TGTGCCAGCAGTTTTTCCAGGCGCACAGATACGCAGTATTTT.

This clonotype was counted a few times. V and J are TRBV10-3 and TRBJ2-1; 8 nucleotides agree with TRBD2. CDR1 ENHRY and CDR2 SYGVKD come from the germline V gene. The V gene end was trimmed by 10 bases and the J gene end by 0 bases; junction bases not matched to a gene: 5. The CDR3 covers 14 residues. CDR3 protein: CATKRESSYNEQFF. CDR3 bases: TGTGCCACAAAGCGGGAGAGCTCCTACAATGAGCAGTTCTTC.

The genes are TRBV6-5 and TRBJ2-2; possibly TRBD1 for D (6 bases). Germline lookup yields CDR1 MNHEY and CDR2 SVGAGI. Trimming took off 5 bases at V and 1 base at J, with 11 bases between the two ends. The CDR3 runs to 15 residues. CDR3 loop: CASSPRTVNTGELFF. In DNA, the CDR3 is TGTGCCAGCAGTCCTAGGACAGTGAACACCGGGGAGCTGTTTTTT.

Comment on this clonotype: One base away lies a much larger clone, so this may be a sequencing read error. V is TRBV20-1 and J is TRBJ2-7; D is ambiguous. Trimming cost V 2 bases and J 0 bases, with 5 bases left between them. Germline-derived CDR1 and CDR2 are DFQATT and SNEGSKA (reference sequence). This CDR3 region has 12 residues. CDR3 region: CSARMSSYEQYF. Here the CDR3 DNA reads TGCAGTGCTAGAATGAGCTCCTACGAGCAGTACTTC.

The DNA for the CDR3 is TGTGCCAGCAGTTATAGGGACGCCGGCTATGAGCAGTTCTTC. Protein sequence: CASSYRDAGYEQFF. The chain recombines TRBV6-6 with TRBJ2-1; D possibly matches TRBD1 or TRBD2 (5 bases each). The CDR3 totals 14 residues. V lost 3 bases and J 8 bases, leaving 14 bases between the germline ends. Germline V gene data show CDR1 as MNHNY and CDR2 as SVGAGI (reference sequence).

This rearrangement joins TRBV6-5 to TRBJ2-3; 9 bases align to TRBD1. Germline V gene data show CDR1 as MNHEY and CDR2 as SVGAGI. The CDR3 is made up of 15 amino acids. The V and J ends lost 6 bases and 4 bases, in that order; junction bases with no gene match: 8. The CDR3 region has the DNA TGTGCCAGCAGGATGACAGGGGGATCCGCAGATACGCAGTATTTT. Its protein is CASRMTGGSADTQYF.

The rearrangement links TRBV7-9 to TRBJ2-1; 7 bases are shared with TRBD2. Losses at the gene ends were 5 bases for V and 4 bases for J; bases not matched to a gene: 11. This CDR3 is 16 amino acids long. In germline, CDR1 is SEHNR, CDR2 FQNEAQ (reference sequence). This CDR3 reads CASSPEDGGMYNEQFF. The CDR3 bases are TGTGCCAGCAGCCCCGAGGACGGGGGGATGTACAATGAGCAGTTCTTC.

The chain is built from TRBV29-1 and TRBJ2-7; D possibly corresponds to TRBD1 (5 bases). Germline CDR1 SQVTM, CDR2 ANQGSEA. V lost 4 bases, J lost 6 bases, and 13 bases lay in between. This CDR3 has 12 amino acids. The chain's CDR3 is CSVGHLGAEQYF. CDR3 DNA sequence: TGCAGCGTTGGGCACCTAGGGGCCGAGCAGTACTTC.

The chain is built from TRBV12-3 or TRBV12-4 and TRBJ1-5; TRBD1 matches 7 bases. With V trimmed by 10 bases and J by 0 bases, 12 bases remained unmatched. The CDR3 totals 16 residues. The CDR3 nucleotides read TGTGCCACCCGACGGACAGGCGCTGGTAGCAATCAGCCCCAGCATTTT. Protein sequence: CATRRTGAGSNQPQHF.